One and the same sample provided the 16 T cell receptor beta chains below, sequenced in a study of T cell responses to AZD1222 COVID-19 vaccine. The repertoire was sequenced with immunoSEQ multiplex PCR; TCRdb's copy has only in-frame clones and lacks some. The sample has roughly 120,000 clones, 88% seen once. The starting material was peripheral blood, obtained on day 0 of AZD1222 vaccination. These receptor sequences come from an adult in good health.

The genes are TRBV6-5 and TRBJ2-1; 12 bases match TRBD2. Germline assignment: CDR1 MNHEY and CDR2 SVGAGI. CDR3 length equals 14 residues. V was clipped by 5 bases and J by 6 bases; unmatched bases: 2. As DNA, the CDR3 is TGTGCCAGCAGTCGACTAGCGGGAGTCAATGAGCAGTTCTTC. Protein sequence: CASSRLAGVNEQFF.

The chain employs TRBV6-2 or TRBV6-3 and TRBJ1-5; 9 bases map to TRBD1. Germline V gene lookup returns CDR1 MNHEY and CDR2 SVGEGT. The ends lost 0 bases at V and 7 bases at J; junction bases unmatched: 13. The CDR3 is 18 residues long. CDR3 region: CASSYSPGTGKGLQPQHF. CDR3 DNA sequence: TGTGCCAGCAGTTACTCTCCGGGGACAGGGAAAGGGTTACAGCCCCAGCATTTT.

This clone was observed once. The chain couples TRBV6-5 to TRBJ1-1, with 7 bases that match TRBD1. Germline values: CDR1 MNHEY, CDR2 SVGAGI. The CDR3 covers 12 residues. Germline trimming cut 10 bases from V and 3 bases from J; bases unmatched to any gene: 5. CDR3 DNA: TGTGCCACTCGGGACAGCTACACTGAAGCTTTCTTT. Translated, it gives CATRDSYTEAFF.

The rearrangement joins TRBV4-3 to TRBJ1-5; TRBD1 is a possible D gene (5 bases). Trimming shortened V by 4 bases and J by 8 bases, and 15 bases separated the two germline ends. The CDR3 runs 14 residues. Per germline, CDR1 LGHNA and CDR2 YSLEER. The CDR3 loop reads CASSLVAGYEPQHF. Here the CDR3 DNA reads TGCGCCAGCAGCCTAGTGGCAGGGTATGAGCCCCAGCATTTT.

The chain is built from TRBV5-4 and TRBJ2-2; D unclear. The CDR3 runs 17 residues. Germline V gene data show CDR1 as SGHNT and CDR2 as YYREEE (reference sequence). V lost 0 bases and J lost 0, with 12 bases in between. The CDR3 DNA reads TGTGCCAGCAGCTTGGCCCTCGCCATTTCGAACACCGGGGAGCTGTTTTTT. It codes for CASSLALAISNTGELFF.

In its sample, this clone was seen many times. CDR3 amino acids: CASSNPGTGYNSPLHF. CDR3 DNA: TGTGCCAGCAGCAATCCCGGGACAGGCTATAATTCACCCCTCCACTTT. This chain uses TRBV11-1 with TRBJ1-6, with 8 bases fitting TRBD1. Germline V gene lookup returns CDR1 SGHAT and CDR2 FQDESV (reference sequence). The J segment lost 3 bases and the V segment lost 5 bases, leaving 6 bases of the junction unmatched. CDR3 size: 16 residues.

Here the CDR3 DNA reads TGTGCCAGCAGCGCCCGACAGGGGGTAACGACCGGGGAGCTGTTTTTT. It codes for CASSARQGVTTGELFF. The chain couples TRBV9 to TRBJ2-2; 9 nucleotides match TRBD1. This CDR3 spans 16 amino acids. CDR1 SGDLS and CDR2 YYNGEE come from the germline V gene. Germline trimming cut 3 bases from V and 5 bases from J; bases unmatched to any gene: 8.

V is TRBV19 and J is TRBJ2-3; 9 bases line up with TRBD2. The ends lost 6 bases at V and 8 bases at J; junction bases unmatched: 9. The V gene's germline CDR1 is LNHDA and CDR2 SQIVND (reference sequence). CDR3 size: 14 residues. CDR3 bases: TGTGCCAGTAGATCCGCGGGGGGGGACGGTACGCAGTATTTT. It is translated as CASRSAGGDGTQYF.

The CDR3 sequence is CASSQIQGKGTEAFF. DNA of the CDR3: TGTGCCAGCAGTCAAATTCAGGGGAAGGGTACTGAAGCTTTCTTT. The chain employs TRBV25-1 and TRBJ1-1, with a weak D call TRBD1 (6 bases). The length of the CDR3 is 15 residues. V lost 5 bases and J lost 5, with 18 bases in between. The germline V gene encodes CDR1 MGHDK and CDR2 SYGVNS.

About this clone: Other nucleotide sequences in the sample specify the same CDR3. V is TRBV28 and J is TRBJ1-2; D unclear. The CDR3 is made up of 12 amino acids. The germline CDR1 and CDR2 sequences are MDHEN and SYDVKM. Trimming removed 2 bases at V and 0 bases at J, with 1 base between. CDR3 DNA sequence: TGTGCCAGCAGTTTAGCTAACTATGGCTACACCTTC. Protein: CASSLANYGYTF.

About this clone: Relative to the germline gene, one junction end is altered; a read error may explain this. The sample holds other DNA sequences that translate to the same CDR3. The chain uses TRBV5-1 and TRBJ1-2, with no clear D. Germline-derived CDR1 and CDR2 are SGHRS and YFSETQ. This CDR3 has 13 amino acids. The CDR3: CASSLEANYGYTF. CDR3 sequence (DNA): TGCGCCAGCAGTTTGGAAGCTAACTATGGCTACACCTTC.

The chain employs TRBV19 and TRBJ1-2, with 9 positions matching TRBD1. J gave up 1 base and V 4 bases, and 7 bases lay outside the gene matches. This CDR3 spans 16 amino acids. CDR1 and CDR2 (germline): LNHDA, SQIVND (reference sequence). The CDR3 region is CASSKLGQGINYGYTF. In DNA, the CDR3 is TGTGCCAGTAGTAAGCTCGGACAGGGGATTAACTATGGCTACACCTTC. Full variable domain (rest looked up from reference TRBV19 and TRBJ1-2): DGGITQSPKYLFRKEGQNVTLSCEQNLNHDAMYWYRQDPGQGLRLIYYSQIVNDFQKGDIAEGYSVSREKKESFPLTVTSAQKNPTAFYLCASSKLGQGINYGYTFGSGTRLTVV.

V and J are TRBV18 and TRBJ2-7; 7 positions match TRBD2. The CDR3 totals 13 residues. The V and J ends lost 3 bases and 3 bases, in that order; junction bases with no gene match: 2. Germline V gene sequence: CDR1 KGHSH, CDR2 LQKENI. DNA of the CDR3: TGTGCCAGCTCACCCGGACTAGACTACGAGCAGTACTTC. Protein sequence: CASSPGLDYEQYF.

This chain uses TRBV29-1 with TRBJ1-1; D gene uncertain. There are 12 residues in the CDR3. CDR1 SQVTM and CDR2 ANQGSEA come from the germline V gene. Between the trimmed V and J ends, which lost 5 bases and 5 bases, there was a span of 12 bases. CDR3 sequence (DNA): TGCAGCGTTCAGTCCCGGGGAACTGAAGCTTTCTTT. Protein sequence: CSVQSRGTEAFF.

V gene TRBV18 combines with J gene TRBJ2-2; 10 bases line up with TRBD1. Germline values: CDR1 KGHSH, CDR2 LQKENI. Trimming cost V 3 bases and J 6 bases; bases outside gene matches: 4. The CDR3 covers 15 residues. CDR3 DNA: TGTGCCAGCTCACCGGGGACAGGGGTATCCGGGGAGCTGTTTTTT. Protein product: CASSPGTGVSGELFF.

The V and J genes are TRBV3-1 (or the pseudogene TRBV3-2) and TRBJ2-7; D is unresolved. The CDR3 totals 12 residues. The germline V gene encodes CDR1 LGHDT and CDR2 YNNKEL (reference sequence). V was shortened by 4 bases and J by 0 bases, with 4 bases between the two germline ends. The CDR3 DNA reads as TGTGCCAGCAGCCTCCGCTCCTACGAGCAGTACTTC. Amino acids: CASSLRSYEQYF.